These 8 T cell receptor beta chains were sequenced from one sample in a study of beta chain features in type 1 diabetes (dated by TCRdb to the late 2010s). Library preparation was by the immunoSEQ multiplex PCR assay. The High Capacity cDNA Reverse Transcription Kit was used to reverse transcribe all of the isolated RNA, meaning that expressed TCRB transcripts were what got sequenced. In its TCRdb copy, this immuneACCESS table keeps in-frame sequences only and misses some clones. Where compared with another copy, unresolved V genes explain less than half of these, and the others have no known cause. The sample includes 200,000 to 300,000 clones, with approximately 14% observed a single time. About 0.03% of the sample goes to the ten largest clones. The sample taken for sequencing was naive CD4+ T cells from blood. The cell subset or site label, read with the paper, signifies: true naive CD4+ T cells. The receptors here all came from a woman in her forties in good health.

Points on this clone: Other nucleotide sequences in the sample specify the same CDR3. V usage is TRBV6-6 and J usage is TRBJ2-7, with 11 bases that match TRBD1. Germline V gene sequence: CDR1 MNHNY, CDR2 SVGAGI (reference sequence). CDR3 size: 15 residues. The V segment lost 2 bases and the J segment 2 bases; nucleotides outside the gene matches: 2. DNA for the CDR3: TGTGCCAGCAGTTACCCGGGACAGGGGGCCTACGAGCAGTACTTC. This gives the protein CASSYPGQGAYEQYF.

This clone was detected many times. V usage is TRBV29-1 and J usage is TRBJ1-1; maybe TRBD1 (6 bases). Germline assignment: CDR1 SQVTM and CDR2 ANQGSEA. The CDR3 consists of 12 residues. Trimming took off 3 bases at V and 6 bases at J, with 11 bases between the two ends. The CDR3, as DNA: TGCAGCGTTGAGCCTCCAGGGGCTGAAGCTTTCTTT. As protein: CSVEPPGAEAFF.

The genes are TRBV9 and TRBJ1-1, with D perhaps matching TRBD1 (5 bases). The CDR3 consists of 12 residues. V lost 0 bases, J lost 10 bases, and 10 bases lay in between. Germline CDR1 SGDLS, CDR2 YYNGEE. This chain's CDR3 is CASSVVAGGAFF. The CDR3 DNA reads as TGTGCCAGCAGCGTAGTTGCCGGGGGAGCTTTCTTT. Full variable domain (outside the CDR3, taken from reference TRBV9 and TRBJ1-1): DSGVTQTPKHLITATGQRVTLRCSPRSGDLSVYWYQQSLDQGLQFLIQYYNGEERAKGNILERFSAQQFPDLHSELNLSSLELGDSALYFCASSVVAGGAFFGQGTRLTVV.

The J gene is TRBJ2-3, the V gene TRBV2; 10 nucleotides agree with TRBD2. In germline, CDR1 is SNHLY, CDR2 FYNNEI. Unmatched junction bases numbered 5, after V lost 1 base and J lost 7 bases. This CDR3 contains 15 residues. Here the CDR3 reads CASSEERAGGNTQYF. The CDR3 DNA follows: TGTGCCAGCAGTGAAGAGCGAGCGGGGGGGAATACGCAGTATTTT.

This sequence joins TRBV6-1 and TRBJ1-1; D might be TRBD1 (6 bases). Trimming took 0 bases from V and 0 from J, leaving 8 bases between them. The CDR3 loop spans 15 amino acids. Germline CDR1 reads MNHNS; CDR2 reads SASEGT. The CDR3 here is CASSEAKGVNTEAFF. DNA for the CDR3: TGTGCCAGCAGTGAAGCGAAGGGGGTGAACACTGAAGCTTTCTTT.

This chain uses TRBV29-1 with TRBJ2-2, with TRBD2 identical over 13 bases. Germline-derived CDR1 and CDR2 are SQVTM and ANQGSEA. The V and J ends lost 2 bases and 4 bases, in that order; junction bases with no gene match: 1. The CDR3 covers 15 residues. The CDR3 here is CSVERLAGGTGELFF. CDR3 bases: TGCAGCGTTGAAAGACTAGCGGGGGGCACCGGGGAGCTGTTTTTT.

This chain links TRBV6-5 with TRBJ1-5; 8 bases fit TRBD1. Germline-derived CDR1 and CDR2 are MNHEY and SVGAGI. After removal of 0 bases from V and 7 bases from J, the junction contained 8 bases not matched to a gene. This CDR3 region has 16 residues. CDR3 DNA sequence: TGTGCCAGCAGTTACTCGGGGGCAGGGGGCGCGCAGCCCCAGCATTTT. Translating gives CASSYSGAGGAQPQHF.

This clone was found a few times. J is TRBJ2-7 and V is TRBV6-5, with TRBD1 matching over 8 bases. Per germline, CDR1 MNHEY and CDR2 SVGAGI. The CDR3 has 13 amino acids. The V and J ends lost 6 bases and 4 bases, in that order; junction bases with no gene match: 5. This CDR3 reads CASRRTGLYEQYF. In DNA form, the CDR3 reads TGTGCCAGCAGGAGGACAGGGTTATACGAGCAGTACTTC.